This entry describes one T cell receptor beta chain. Its target is not known. A much larger clone differs by one base, so this may be a read error. Study results and limitations: Tumor Tregs overlapped most with tumor, then blood, naive CD4+ cells. The larger cohort examined one V-J beta rearrangement, not whole repertoires.

CDR3 length: 16 residues. The germline V gene has CDR1 MNHNY and CDR2 SVGAGI (reference sequence). V lost 7 bases to trimming and J lost 2 bases, with 17 bases between them. Constant-region reverse primers amplified full-length variable regions, followed by semi-nested Nested Universal Primer A PCR. TCRdb re-derived calls from the 5' RACE reads in MiXCR, one entry per CDR3 protein. Here the sample spans around 52,000 distinct CDR3 sequences, more than 25% being singletons. Source material: tumor-infiltrating memory CD4+ T cells sorted from the breast tumor. Subset in this sample: memory CD4+ T cells, CD4+CD45RO+CD25-. This receptor was taken from a female donor with breast cancer. The genes are TRBV6-6 and TRBJ2-2; TRBD1 might be the D (6 bases). CDR3 sequence: CASTPNKGVNTGELFF. The CDR3 coding sequence is TGTGCCAGCACTCCAAATAAGGGGGTAAACACCGGGGAGCTGTTTTTT.